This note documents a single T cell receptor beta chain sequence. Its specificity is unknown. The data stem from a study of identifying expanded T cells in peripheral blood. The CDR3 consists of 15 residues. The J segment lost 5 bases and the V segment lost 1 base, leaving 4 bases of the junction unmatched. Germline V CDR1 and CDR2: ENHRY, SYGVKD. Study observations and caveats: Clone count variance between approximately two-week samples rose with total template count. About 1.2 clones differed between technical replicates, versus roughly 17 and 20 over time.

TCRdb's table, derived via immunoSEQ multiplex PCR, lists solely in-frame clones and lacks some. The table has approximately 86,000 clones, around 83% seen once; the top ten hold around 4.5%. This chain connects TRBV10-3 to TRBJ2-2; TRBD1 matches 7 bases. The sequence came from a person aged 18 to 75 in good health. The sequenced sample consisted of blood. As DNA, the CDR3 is TGTGCCATCAGTGAGTTACAGGGGCTTACCGGGGAGCTGTTTTTT. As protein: CAISELQGLTGELFF.